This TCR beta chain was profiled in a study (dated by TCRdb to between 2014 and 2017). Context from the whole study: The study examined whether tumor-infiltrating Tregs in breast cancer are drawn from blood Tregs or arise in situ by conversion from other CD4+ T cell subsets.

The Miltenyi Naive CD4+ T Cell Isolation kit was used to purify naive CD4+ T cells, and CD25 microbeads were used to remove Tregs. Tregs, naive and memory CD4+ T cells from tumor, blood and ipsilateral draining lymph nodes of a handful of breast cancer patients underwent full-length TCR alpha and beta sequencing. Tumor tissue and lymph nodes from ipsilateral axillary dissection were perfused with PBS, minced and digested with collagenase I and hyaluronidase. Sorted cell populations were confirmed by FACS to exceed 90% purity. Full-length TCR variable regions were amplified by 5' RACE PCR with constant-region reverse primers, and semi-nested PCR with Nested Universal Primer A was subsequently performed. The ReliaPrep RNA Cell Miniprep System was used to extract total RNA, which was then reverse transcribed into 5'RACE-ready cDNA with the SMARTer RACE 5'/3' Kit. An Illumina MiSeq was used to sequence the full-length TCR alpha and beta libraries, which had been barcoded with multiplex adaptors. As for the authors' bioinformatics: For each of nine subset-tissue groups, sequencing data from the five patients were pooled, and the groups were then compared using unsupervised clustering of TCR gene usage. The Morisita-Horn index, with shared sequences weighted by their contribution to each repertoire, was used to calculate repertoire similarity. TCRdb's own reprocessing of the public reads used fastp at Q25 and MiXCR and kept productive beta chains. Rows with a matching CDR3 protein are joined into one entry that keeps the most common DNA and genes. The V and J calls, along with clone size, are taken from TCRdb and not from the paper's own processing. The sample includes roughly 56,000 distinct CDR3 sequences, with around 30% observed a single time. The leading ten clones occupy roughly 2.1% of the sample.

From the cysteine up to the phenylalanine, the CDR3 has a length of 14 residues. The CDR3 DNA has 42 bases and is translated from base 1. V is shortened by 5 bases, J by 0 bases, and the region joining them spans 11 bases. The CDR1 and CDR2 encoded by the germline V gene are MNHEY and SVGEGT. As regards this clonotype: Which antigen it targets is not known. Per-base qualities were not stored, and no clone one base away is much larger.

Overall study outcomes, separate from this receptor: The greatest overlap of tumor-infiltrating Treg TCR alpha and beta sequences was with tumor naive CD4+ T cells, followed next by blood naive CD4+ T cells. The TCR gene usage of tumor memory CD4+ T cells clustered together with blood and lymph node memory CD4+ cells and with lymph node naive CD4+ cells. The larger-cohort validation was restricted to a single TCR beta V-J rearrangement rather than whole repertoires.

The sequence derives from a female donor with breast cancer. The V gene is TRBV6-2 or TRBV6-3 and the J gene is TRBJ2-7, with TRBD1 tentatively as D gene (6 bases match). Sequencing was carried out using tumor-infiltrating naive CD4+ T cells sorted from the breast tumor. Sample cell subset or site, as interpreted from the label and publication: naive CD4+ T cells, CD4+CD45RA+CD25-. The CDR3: CASSPTGSSYEQYF. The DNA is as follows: TGTGCCAGCAGTCCCACAGGGAGCTCCTACGAGCAGTACTTC.